The TCR beta chain under discussion was sequenced for a study of naive and memory T cell subsets. Study-level findings and limits: In CD4 and CD8 cells, diversity dropped from naive through EMRA. Findings for naive and memory subsets could not be checked against ground truth. Especially in CD8 cells, naive repertoires contained a few larger clonotypes, possibly CD45RA-re-expressing memory cells.

This clonotype showed up many times. Its antigen is not known. Both TRBC1 and TRBC2 were covered by a beta constant-region primer of two equimolar oligonucleotides. Ligated cDNA was amplified by four rounds of PCR with nested alpha and beta constant-region primers and SP2. Via MiXCR, TCRdb re-called the UMI-ligation and nested PCR reads, giving one row per CDR3 protein. This sample carries over 110,000 distinct CDR3 sequences, approximately 20% of them seen once, and the ten largest clones take about 0.6%. V shed 3 bases and J shed 11 bases, with 25 bases lying between them. Germline loops: CDR1 SEHNR, CDR2 FQNEAQ (reference sequence). This CDR3 is 16 amino acids long.

This clonotype was sampled from a human donor in good health. Material for sequencing was naive CD8+ T cells from blood. The chain couples TRBV7-9 to TRBJ1-1, with D possibly TRBD1 on 5 matching bases. CDR3 region: CASSLSDSLANVGAFF. In nucleotides, the CDR3 is TGTGCCAGCAGCTTGTCAGACAGCTTGGCGAACGTAGGGGCTTTCTTT.